Listed here are 27 T cell receptor beta chains from one sample, sequenced in a study of blood T cell repertoires in COVID-19. Sequencing used immunoSEQ multiplex PCR; TCRdb keeps in-frame clones, though not all of them. The sample yields 160,000 or so clones, roughly 90% seen once. The sequenced material came from peripheral blood. The receptors were gathered from a man aged 55 to 70 with acute or convalescent COVID-19.

CDR3 in DNA: TGCGCCAGCAGCTCGAGACCCGGGGGGGAAAACAATGAGCAGTTCTTC. Protein: CASSSRPGGENNEQFF. The rearrangement joins TRBV5-1 to TRBJ2-1, with 8 bases matching TRBD2. Unmatched junction bases numbered 10, after V lost 3 bases and J lost 5 bases. The germline V gene encodes CDR1 SGHRS and CDR2 YFSETQ. The CDR3 extends over 16 amino acids.

The gene calls are TRBV25-1 and TRBJ1-6; 8 nucleotides align to TRBD1. The CDR3 consists of 15 residues. Germline values: CDR1 MGHDK, CDR2 SYGVNS. V lost 8 bases, J lost 5 bases, and 8 bases stayed unmatched. The CDR3 loop reads CASAPSTGDNSPLHF. The CDR3 DNA follows: TGTGCCAGCGCCCCCTCGACAGGGGATAATTCACCCCTCCACTTT.

This clone turned up a few times. The CDR3, as DNA: TGTGCCAGCAGCACACGCAGAAGTTCCTACGAGCAGTACTTC. Its translation is CASSTRRSSYEQYF. The rearrangement links TRBV5-4 to TRBJ2-7; no clear D gene. The germline V gene has CDR1 SGHNT and CDR2 YYREEE (reference sequence). Between the trimmed V and J ends, which lost 4 bases and 1 base, there was a span of 12 bases. The CDR3 is 14 amino acids. Complete variable domain (other parts from reference TRBV5-4 and TRBJ2-7): ETGVTQSPTHLIKTRGQQVTLRCSSQSGHNTVSWYQQALGQGPQFIFQYYREEENGRGNFPPRFSGLQFPNYSSELNVNALELDDSALYLCASSTRRSSYEQYFGPGTRLTVT.

This clone was seen only once. The chain links TRBV2 to TRBJ2-1, with 7 nucleotides matching TRBD2. Germline CDR1 reads SNHLY; CDR2 reads FYNNEI. The CDR3 runs to 13 residues. After removal of 6 bases from V and 8 bases from J, the junction contained 7 bases not matched to a gene. The CDR3 region is CASSAWGRDEQFF. In nucleotides, the CDR3 is TGTGCCAGCAGCGCGTGGGGGAGGGATGAGCAGTTCTTC.

This clone was picked up one time. This chain joins TRBV4-3 and TRBJ1-2; 12 nucleotides match TRBD1. The V and J ends lost 4 bases and 6 bases, in that order; junction bases with no gene match: 3. Germline V gene sequence: CDR1 LGHNA, CDR2 YSLEER. The CDR3 has 14 residues. In nucleotides, the CDR3 is TGCGCCAGCAGCCGGGGGACAGGGGGCGATGGCTACACCTTC. Protein product: CASSRGTGGDGYTF.

The rearrangement links TRBV19 to TRBJ2-1; perhaps TRBD1 as D (6 bases). From germline, CDR1 is LNHDA and CDR2 SQIVND (reference sequence). V lost 7 bases and J 0 bases, leaving 13 bases between the germline ends. The CDR3 length is 15 residues. The CDR3 protein is CASTGTKSSYNEQFF. For the CDR3, the DNA is TGTGCCAGTACGGGGACAAAGAGCTCCTACAATGAGCAGTTCTTC.

The chain joins TRBV28 to TRBJ1-6; D unresolved. Trimming shortened V by 3 bases and J by 11 bases, and 8 bases separated the two germline ends. The CDR3 covers 12 residues. Per germline, CDR1 MDHEN and CDR2 SYDVKM. In DNA form, the CDR3 reads TGTGCCAGCAGTTTGAGGGATCCACCCCTCCACTTT. This sequence encodes CASSLRDPPLHF. Based on the CDR3 plus reference TRBV28 and TRBJ1-6, the full variable domain is DVKVTQSSRYLVKRTGEKVFLECVQDMDHENMFWYRQDPGLGLRLIYFSYDVKMKEKGDIPEGYSVSREKKERFSLILESASTNQTSMYLCASSLRDPPLHFGNGTRLTVT.

With regard to this clone: Because the CDR3 is missing its conserved closing phenylalanine or tryptophan, this is likely a read error. Because the CDR3's place on the DNA is in doubt, the DNA is left out and the CDR3 is given as listed by TCRdb. The gene calls are TRBV12-3 or TRBV12-4 and TRBJ1-2; the table's D call TRBD1 went unverified against the DNA. The CDR3 has 13 residues if both end residues are counted. The CDR3 sequence is CASRTTGTDRPDI.

J is TRBJ1-1 and V is TRBV12-5; no reliable D call. CDR1 LGHNT and CDR2 FRNRAP come from the germline V gene. V shed 1 base and J shed 0 bases, with 6 bases lying between them. There are 14 residues in the CDR3. CDR3 bases: TGTGCTAGTGGTTTGGGCGGGATGAACACTGAAGCTTTCTTT. Translation gives CASGLGGMNTEAFF. Variable domain in full (rest from reference TRBV12-5 and TRBJ1-1): DARVTQTPRHKVTEMGQEVTMRCQPILGHNTVFWYRQTMMQGLELLAYFRNRAPLDDSGMPKDRFSAEMPDATLATLKIQPSEPRDSAVYFCASGLGGMNTEAFFGQGTRLTVV.

This clone showed up just once. The V and J genes are TRBV6-5 and TRBJ2-6; 9 nucleotides line up with TRBD1. The CDR3 runs to 15 residues. Trimming took 7 bases from V and 4 from J; bases not matched to a gene: 5. Germline loops: CDR1 MNHEY, CDR2 SVGAGI. The CDR3 sequence is CASTNRGRGANVLTF. In DNA form, the CDR3 reads TGTGCCAGCACCAACAGGGGGCGCGGGGCCAACGTCCTGACTTTC.

The chain combines TRBV19 with TRBJ1-5; no clear D. The CDR3 covers 15 residues. The V end was cut by 8 bases, the J end by 5 bases, with 19 bases between. Germline V lookup: CDR1 LNHDA, CDR2 SQIVND (reference sequence). CDR3 sequence: CASSVSESGYQPQHF. CDR3 DNA sequence: TGTGCCAGTTCAGTGTCTGAGAGCGGATATCAGCCCCAGCATTTT.

The V call is TRBV2, the J call TRBJ1-1; D remains unclear. Trimming removed 6 bases from V and 4 bases from J, with 15 bases in between. This CDR3 spans 14 amino acids. Germline loops: CDR1 SNHLY, CDR2 FYNNEI. The CDR3 DNA follows: TGTGCCAGCAGCCCTGACCGGGTGGGCACTGAAGCTTTCTTT. Translating gives CASSPDRVGTEAFF.

This chain links TRBV27 with TRBJ2-4, with TRBD1 matching over 9 bases. The CDR3 runs to 13 residues. The V gene's germline CDR1 is MNHEY and CDR2 SMNVEV (reference sequence). V was pared by 6 bases and J by 6 bases, with 3 bases of the junction left unmatched. The CDR3, as DNA: TGTGCCAGCAGGGGACAGGGAGTAAACATTCAGTACTTC. Its translation: CASRGQGVNIQYF.

The J gene is TRBJ1-2, the V gene TRBV7-9; 7 positions agree with TRBD1. Germline V gene data show CDR1 as SEHNR and CDR2 as FQNEAQ (reference sequence). J lost 5 bases, V lost 2 bases, and 2 bases had no gene match. This CDR3 has 13 amino acids. The CDR3 is CASSLNRGYGYTF. CDR3 sequence (DNA): TGTGCCAGCAGCTTAAACAGGGGATATGGCTACACCTTC.

The chain carries TRBV3-1 (or the pseudogene TRBV3-2) and TRBJ1-3; D unclear. CDR1 and CDR2 (germline): LGHDT, YNNKEL (reference sequence). V dropped 4 bases and J dropped 2 bases, with 6 bases sitting between them. CDR3 size: 13 residues. The DNA of the CDR3 is TGTGCCAGCAGCCTCGTTGCTGGAAACACCATATATTTT. Translated: CASSLVAGNTIYF.

The chain combines TRBV30 with TRBJ2-3, with TRBD1 identical over 8 bases. The CDR3 extends over 15 amino acids. Germline lookup yields CDR1 GTSNPN and CDR2 SVGIG (reference sequence). Germline trimming cut 4 bases from V and 1 base from J; bases unmatched to any gene: 7. CDR3 sequence: CAWTQGATGTDTQYF. The CDR3 DNA reads as TGTGCCTGGACCCAGGGGGCGACCGGCACAGATACGCAGTATTTT.

This clone was picked up one time. V and J are TRBV6-2 or TRBV6-3 and TRBJ1-3; D unclear. CDR3 length equals 13 residues. Between the trimmed V and J ends, which lost 6 bases and 8 bases, there was a span of 14 bases. Germline CDR1 is MNHEY and CDR2 is SVGEGT. CDR3: CASSGEMADTIYF. For the CDR3, the DNA is TGTGCCAGCAGCGGGGAGATGGCGGACACCATATATTTT.

The chain joins TRBV5-5 to TRBJ2-3, with TRBD2 matching 8 bases. Per the germline V gene, CDR1 is SGHKS and CDR2 is YYEKEE (reference sequence). CDR3 length: 16 residues. V trimming: 0 bases; J trimming: 2 bases; junction bases outside the gene matches: 5. The CDR3 is CASSLGLARYTDTQYF. The DNA for the CDR3 is TGTGCCAGCAGCTTGGGACTAGCGCGATACACAGATACGCAGTATTTT.

The chain uses TRBV25-1 and TRBJ1-4; TRBD1 agrees at 9 bases. Germline-derived CDR1 and CDR2 are MGHDK and SYGVNS. CDR3 length equals 15 residues. After removal of 4 bases from V and 0 bases from J, the junction contained 0 bases not matched to a gene. The CDR3 is CASSGQGATNEKLFF. The DNA for the CDR3 is TGTGCCAGCAGTGGACAGGGGGCAACTAATGAAAAACTGTTTTTT.

This rearrangement joins TRBV7-2 to TRBJ1-3; TRBD1 might be the D (5 bases). V was cut by 0 bases and J by 2 bases, with 11 bases left in between. Per germline, CDR1 SGHTA and CDR2 FQGNSA. The CDR3 contains 16 residues. CDR3 nucleotide sequence: TGTGCCAGCAGCTTAGCAGGCGGCAGGGCTGGAAACACCATATATTTT. Translation: CASSLAGGRAGNTIYF.

V and J are TRBV7-9 and TRBJ2-5; TRBD1 matches 10 bases. Trimming cost V 5 bases and J 5 bases; bases outside gene matches: 5. The CDR3 contains 14 residues. Looked up from germline, CDR1 is SEHNR and CDR2 is FQNEAQ (reference sequence). The CDR3 loop reads CASSKTGGRETQYF. The CDR3 DNA follows: TGTGCCAGCAGCAAGACAGGGGGCAGGGAGACCCAGTACTTC.

J is TRBJ2-1 and V is TRBV25-1, with 9 bases that match TRBD2. Germline CDR1 MGHDK, CDR2 SYGVNS. The J segment lost 4 bases and the V segment lost 5 bases, leaving 9 bases of the junction unmatched. CDR3 size: 16 residues. The CDR3 nucleotides are TGTGCCAGCAGTCAAATAGCGGGGGCCTATTACAATGAGCAGTTCTTC. Its translation: CASSQIAGAYYNEQFF.

The gene calls are TRBV9 and TRBJ1-4; TRBD1 agrees at 7 bases. With 6 bases clipped from V and 0 bases from J, the junction kept 5 bases outside the gene matches. The CDR3 is 15 amino acids. The germline CDR1 and CDR2 sequences are SGDLS and YYNGEE. The CDR3 sequence: CASNRGGTTNEKLFF. CDR3 nucleotides: TGTGCCAGCAACAGGGGTGGGACAACTAATGAAAAACTGTTTTTT. The complete variable domain, with remaining parts taken from reference TRBV9 and TRBJ1-4, reads DSGVTQTPKHLITATGQRVTLRCSPRSGDLSVYWYQQSLDQGLQFLIQYYNGEERAKGNILERFSAQQFPDLHSELNLSSLELGDSALYFCASNRGGTTNEKLFFGSGTQLSVL.

The genes are TRBV29-1 and TRBJ1-4; D possibly corresponds to TRBD1 (5 bases). Deletions cut 6 bases from V and 8 bases from J, with 22 bases between. Germline V gene lookup returns CDR1 SQVTM and CDR2 ANQGSEA. There are 15 residues in the CDR3. The CDR3 DNA sequence: TGCAGCGTCGCCGATCGGGGGGGACTAGGGGAAAAACTGTTTTTT. It translates to CSVADRGGLGEKLFF. Full variable domain (remainder filled in from reference TRBV29-1 and TRBJ1-4): SAVISQKPSRDICQRGTSLTIQCQVDSQVTMMFWYRQQPGQSLTLIATANQGSEATYESGFVIDKFPISRPNLTFSTLTVSNMSPEDSSIYLCSVADRGGLGEKLFFGSGTQLSVL.

About this clone itself: The same CDR3 can be traced to other DNA sequences in this sample. The rearrangement links TRBV18 to TRBJ1-2, with TRBD1 identical over 7 bases. J lost 8 bases, V lost 3 bases, and 3 bases had no gene match. The CDR3 runs to 12 residues. Germline V gene lookup returns CDR1 KGHSH and CDR2 LQKENI. The CDR3 nucleotides are TGTGCCAGCTCACCTGACAGGGAAGGCTACACCTTC. This gives the protein CASSPDREGYTF.

The chain joins TRBV10-3 to TRBJ1-5; D is unresolved. The V and J ends lost 10 bases and 2 bases respectively, with 15 bases between them. CDR1 and CDR2 from the germline V gene are ENHRY and SYGVKD. The CDR3 consists of 14 residues. CDR3 bases: TGTGCCACCACGCGAGGAGAGGGCAATCAGCCCCAGCATTTT. Encoded protein: CATTRGEGNQPQHF.

The sample holds a few counts of this clone. The gene calls are TRBV7-2 and TRBJ2-5; D might be TRBD1 (6 bases). CDR1 and CDR2 from the germline V gene are SGHTA and FQGNSA. The CDR3 runs 15 residues. The V gene lost 2 bases and the J gene lost 5 bases, with 15 bases spanning the gap. CDR3 residues: CASSLPLAGVETQYF. The CDR3 DNA follows: TGTGCCAGCAGCTTACCCCTGGCAGGGGTTGAGACCCAGTACTTC.